The 20 T cell receptor beta chains listed next were all sequenced from one sample in a study of T cells after yellow fever vaccination. A single record per CDR3 protein comes from TCRdb applying MiXCR to the 5' RACE reads. The sample has about 340,000 distinct CDR3 sequences, roughly an eighth seen once. Specimen: CD4+ T cells sorted from PBMCs, collected 15 days after the yellow fever booster vaccination. The receptors here all came from a man between 18 and 29 years old who received the YFV17D yellow fever vaccine.

The chain joins TRBV6-1 to TRBJ1-2, with D possibly TRBD1 on 6 matching bases. V dropped 0 bases and J dropped 4 bases, with 18 bases sitting between them. CDR1 is MNHNS and CDR2 is SASEGT in the germline V gene. The length of the CDR3 is 17 residues. CDR3 protein: CASSEALPVRTVYGYTF. CDR3 nucleotides: TGTGCCAGCAGTGAAGCGCTTCCCGTTCGGACAGTCTATGGCTACACCTTC.

This chain joins TRBV3-1 and TRBJ2-4; D perhaps matches TRBD2 (6 bases). CDR1 and CDR2 from the germline V gene are LGHDT and YNNKEL (reference sequence). The CDR3 runs 12 residues. V gave up 5 bases and J gave up 6 bases, with 8 bases separating them. The CDR3 protein is CASSSEGNIQYF. As DNA, the CDR3 is TGTGCCAGCAGCTCGGAGGGAAACATTCAGTACTTC.

A few counts support this clonotype. The chain uses TRBV6-5 and TRBJ1-2, with 8 bases matching TRBD1. Germline CDR1 MNHEY, CDR2 SVGAGI. The junction had 2 bases not matched to a gene; V was cut back by 5 bases and J by 0 bases. This CDR3 spans 14 amino acids. The CDR3 is CASSPDRANYGYTF. The CDR3 coding sequence is TGTGCCAGCAGTCCGGACAGGGCTAACTATGGCTACACCTTC.

In this sample, this clonotype turned up a few times. The chain links TRBV5-1 to TRBJ1-3; weak D call: TRBD1 (5 bases). From germline, CDR1 is SGHRS and CDR2 YFSETQ. Trimming removed 4 bases from V and 2 bases from J, with 16 bases in between. The CDR3 contains 16 residues. CDR3 nucleotides: TGCGCCAGCAGCCCAGGGCCGGGAGTTCCTGGAAACACCATATATTTT. Translated, it gives CASSPGPGVPGNTIYF.

The rearrangement links TRBV6-1 to TRBJ2-7, with TRBD1 matching 12 bases. The germline V gene has CDR1 MNHNS and CDR2 SASEGT. The J segment lost 5 bases and the V segment lost 3 bases, leaving 5 bases of the junction unmatched. CDR3 size: 15 residues. DNA of the CDR3: TGTGCCAGCAGTGATGGGACAGGGGGCCGGAACGAGCAGTACGTC. Translated, it gives CASSDGTGGRNEQYV.

This chain uses TRBV7-9 with TRBJ1-5; the D gene is possibly TRBD1 (5 bases). This CDR3 is 16 amino acids long. Germline lookup yields CDR1 SEHNR and CDR2 FQNEAQ (reference sequence). Trimming removed 3 bases from V and 0 bases from J, with 12 bases in between. CDR3 coding DNA: TGTGCCAGCAGCTTCGGCGGGGGTTTTAGCAATCAGCCCCAGCATTTT. Residues: CASSFGGGFSNQPQHF.

The chain links TRBV10-3 to TRBJ2-3; D possibly matches TRBD1 or TRBD2 (6 bases each). V dropped 10 bases and J dropped 3 bases, with 17 bases sitting between them. This CDR3 spans 14 amino acids. CDR1 and CDR2 from the germline V gene are ENHRY and SYGVKD. Here the CDR3 reads CATETGAQTDTQYF. The DNA for the CDR3 is TGTGCCACCGAGACGGGGGCCCAAACAGATACGCAGTATTTT.

This clonotype was seen at least ten times. V usage is TRBV7-6 and J usage is TRBJ2-7; 9 bases line up with TRBD1. The CDR3 is made up of 15 amino acids. Per germline, CDR1 SGHVS and CDR2 FNYEAQ. With V trimmed by 6 bases and J by 2 bases, 8 bases remained unmatched. The CDR3 nucleotides are TGTGCCAGCAGTCTCCAAGGGACAGGGCCCTACGAGCAGTACTTC. Translated: CASSLQGTGPYEQYF.

Worth noting for this clonotype: A much more abundant neighbour one base away suggests this may be a read error. The V and J genes are TRBV18 and TRBJ1-4; no clear D. The CDR3 has 14 residues. Per germline, CDR1 KGHSH and CDR2 LQKENI. V lost 1 base to trimming and J lost 0 bases, with 3 bases between them. The CDR3 DNA reads TGTGCCAGCTCACCACTTGCAACTAATGAAAAACTGTTTTTT. This gives the protein CASSPLATNEKLFF.

At least ten counts were recorded for this clonotype. DNA for the CDR3: TGTGCCAGCAGGCCAGCCGGACAGGGATTCTTTAAGTACAATGAGCAGTTCTTC. Translated: CASRPAGQGFFKYNEQFF. The chain is built from TRBV5-7 and TRBJ2-1; 8 bases map to TRBD1. TRBV5-7 is filed as an ORF, its function uncertain. V lost 5 bases to trimming and J lost 4 bases; unmatched junction nucleotides: 17. This CDR3 is built from 18 residues.

The table lists this clonotype with a few counts. The chain uses TRBV7-3 and TRBJ2-5, with 7 bases fitting TRBD1. The germline CDR1 and CDR2 sequences are SGHTA and FQGTGA. The CDR3 runs to 15 residues. The ends lost 5 bases at V and 5 bases at J; junction bases unmatched: 11. The CDR3 sequence is CASSPPQGVGETQYF. As DNA, the CDR3 is TGTGCCAGCAGCCCCCCCCAGGGGGTCGGGGAGACCCAGTACTTC.

This sequence joins TRBV4-3 and TRBJ2-3; the D gene could be TRBD1 or TRBD2 (6 bases each). This CDR3 comprises 20 residues. Per the germline V gene, CDR1 is LGHNA and CDR2 is YSLEER. V gave up 0 bases and J gave up 0 bases, with 22 bases separating them. Here the CDR3 DNA reads TGCGCCAGCAGCCAAGATCAATTCCTCTTTGGGGGGACAAGCACAGATACGCAGTATTTT. Its protein product is CASSQDQFLFGGTSTDTQYF.

The chain carries TRBV4-3 and TRBJ2-3; D unclear. CDR3 length equals 16 residues. Germline V gene data show CDR1 as LGHNA and CDR2 as YSLEER. V lost 0 bases and J lost 4, with 14 bases in between. CDR3 in DNA: TGCGCCAGCAGCCAAGAATTCGTACCACGGGCAGATACGCAGTATTTT. Translation gives CASSQEFVPRADTQYF.

This clonotype appeared a single time. V usage is TRBV4-3 and J usage is TRBJ1-1; 9 positions agree with TRBD1. Germline-derived CDR1 and CDR2 are LGHNA and YSLEER. J lost 9 bases, V lost 1 base, and 3 bases had no gene match. There are 13 residues in the CDR3. The CDR3 region is CASSQAGTGKAFF. The CDR3, as DNA: TGCGCCAGCAGCCAAGCCGGGACAGGGAAAGCTTTCTTT.

This clonotype occurred a few times. The chain couples TRBV3-1 to TRBJ1-5; D gene uncertain. Germline V gives CDR1 LGHDT, CDR2 YNNKEL (reference sequence). CDR3 length equals 14 residues. V lost 3 bases and J 6 bases, leaving 12 bases between the germline ends. The CDR3 spells CASSQAAWGQPQHF. DNA for the CDR3: TGTGCCAGCAGCCAGGCAGCTTGGGGTCAGCCCCAGCATTTT.

The genes are TRBV6-2 or TRBV6-3 and TRBJ2-6; 7 positions match TRBD1. CDR3 length: 13 residues. With 6 bases clipped from V and 6 bases from J, the junction kept 2 bases outside the gene matches. CDR1 is MNHEY and CDR2 is SVGEGT in the germline V gene. The CDR3 DNA sequence: TGTGCCAGCAGACAGGGGCTGGCCAACGTCCTGACTTTC. It specifies CASRQGLANVLTF.

This clonotype was observed a handful of times. For the CDR3, the DNA is TGTGCCATCAGCCTTAGGGTGTACAATGAGCAGTTCTTC. This translates into CAISLRVYNEQFF. This chain connects TRBV10-3 to TRBJ2-1; D uncertain. The CDR3 has 13 residues. Germline-derived CDR1 and CDR2 are ENHRY and SYGVKD. With 6 bases removed from V and 4 bases from J, the gap between germline ends came to 10 bases.

The CDR3 DNA sequence: TGTGCCAGCTCACCCCTAGCCGAAGAGACCCAGTACTTC. Translating gives CASSPLAEETQYF. V usage is TRBV18 and J usage is TRBJ2-5, with TRBD2 as a possible D gene (5 bases). The CDR3 extends over 13 amino acids. In germline, CDR1 is KGHSH, CDR2 LQKENI. V dropped 3 bases and J dropped 3 bases, with 8 bases sitting between them.

In this sample, this clonotype turned up a few times. This chain joins TRBV11-2 and TRBJ1-1; 10 bases align to TRBD1. Germline V gene lookup returns CDR1 SGHAT and CDR2 FQNNGV. The CDR3 covers 14 residues. V was clipped by 4 bases and J by 3 bases; unmatched bases: 2. In nucleotides, the CDR3 is TGTGCCAGCAGCTGGACAGGGGGGTACACTGAAGCTTTCTTT. Translated: CASSWTGGYTEAFF.

This clonotype has only a few counts. V usage is TRBV6-1 and J usage is TRBJ1-5, with a weak D call TRBD1 (6 bases). CDR1 MNHNS and CDR2 SASEGT come from the germline V gene. The CDR3 consists of 15 residues. The V end was cut by 7 bases, the J end by 4 bases, with 17 bases between. CDR3 DNA: TGTGCCAGCATCCAAGAGGGAGGGGGTAATCAGCCCCAGCATTTT. It is translated as CASIQEGGGNQPQHF.